The clone carrying this T cell receptor beta chain was picked up many times. Its antigen is undetermined. The data were taken from a study of CD8 T cells in ankylosing spondylitis. CDR1 is LGHDT and CDR2 is YNNKEL in the germline V gene (reference sequence). V was clipped by 1 base and J by 10 bases, with 23 bases between them. This CDR3 region has 17 residues. Regarding the study as a whole: Characteristic of ankylosing spondylitis blood, it appeared, was a TCR beta motif comprising 7 to 9 highly homologous variants. Clones tied to disease were said to be significantly enriched in matched ankylosing spondylitis synovial fluid.

Quantitative molecular-barcoded 5'-RACE generated the TCR beta libraries. One entry per CDR3 protein results from TCRdb running MiXCR on the 5' RACE reads. The sample yields some 140,000 distinct CDR3 sequences, 6% to 8% seen once. This sequence joins TRBV3-1 and TRBJ2-1, with TRBD1 as a possible D gene (8 bases). Specimen: blood, either unsorted or a sorted T cell fraction (not recorded which). The clonotype was recovered from a female donor with ankylosing spondylitis or in good health (not recorded which). The CDR3 reads CASSQATGGGLFGEQFF. The DNA of the CDR3 is TGTGCCAGCAGCCAAGCTACAGGGGGGGGTCTCTTTGGGGAGCAGTTCTTC.